The 6 T cell receptor beta chains below were found in one sample sequenced in a study of blood T cell repertoires in COVID-19. The repertoire was sequenced with immunoSEQ multiplex PCR; TCRdb's copy has only in-frame clones and lacks some. The top ten hold 2% to 3% of the sample, which has fewer than 250,000 clones, about 87% seen once. The sequencing sample was made of peripheral blood. The receptors derive from a man aged 25 to 40 with COVID-19, enrolled during active disease.

This clone was seen more than once but under ten times. The chain carries TRBV2 and TRBJ1-1, with 11 nucleotides matching TRBD1. The CDR3 loop spans 15 amino acids. V gave up 9 bases and J gave up 8 bases; unmatched junction bases: 14. Germline V gene sequence: CDR1 SNHLY, CDR2 FYNNEI. The CDR3 here is CASMDRGRGVGEAFF. The DNA of the CDR3 is TGTGCCAGTATGGACAGGGGGCGTGGGGTTGGCGAAGCTTTCTTT.

In its sample, this clone was seen once. The chain carries TRBV19 and TRBJ1-6, with 7 bases aligning to TRBD1. Germline assignment: CDR1 LNHDA and CDR2 SQIVND (reference sequence). The CDR3 runs 16 residues. The junction had 12 bases not matched to a gene; V was cut back by 6 bases and J by 7 bases. This CDR3 is CASRAYSQGLNSPLHF. In DNA form, the CDR3 reads TGTGCCAGTAGAGCCTATTCACAGGGGTTAAATTCACCCCTCCACTTT.

This chain links TRBV2 with TRBJ2-2; D is possibly TRBD2 (5 bases). The CDR3 has 17 residues. V was pared by 6 bases and J by 5 bases, with 22 bases between. CDR1 and CDR2 from the germline V gene are SNHLY and FYNNEI. CDR3 nucleotide sequence: TGTGCCAGCAGCGCCTTGAGAGGGCAATCAAAGACCGGGGAGCTGTTTTTT. It translates to CASSALRGQSKTGELFF.

In this sample, this clone turned up once. The chain joins TRBV18 to TRBJ2-7, with TRBD1 matching 10 bases. Per the germline V gene, CDR1 is KGHSH and CDR2 is LQKENI. The CDR3 covers 15 residues. J was trimmed by 6 bases and V by 3 bases; bases with no gene match: 8. The CDR3, as DNA: TGTGCCAGCTCACCGATACGGGACAGGGGAAGCGAGCAGTACTTC. Its translation: CASSPIRDRGSEQYF.

J is TRBJ1-4 and V is TRBV27; 8 bases map to TRBD1. The CDR3 length is 16 residues. Germline CDR1 reads MNHEY; CDR2 reads SMNVEV (reference sequence). The V and J ends lost 5 bases and 7 bases, in that order; junction bases with no gene match: 12. CDR3 DNA: TGTGCCAGCAGTCCCATCGACAGGGGCTTTACTGAAAAACTGTTTTTT. Residues: CASSPIDRGFTEKLFF.

The CDR3 reads CASGSGQASSYNEQFF. The CDR3, as DNA: TGTGCTAGTGGTTCCGGACAGGCGAGCTCCTACAATGAGCAGTTCTTC. This chain uses TRBV12-5 with TRBJ2-1; 7 bases map to TRBD1. With V trimmed by 4 bases and J by 0 bases, 6 bases remained unmatched. The CDR3 sequence is 16 residues long. The germline gives CDR1 LGHNT, CDR2 FRNRAP.